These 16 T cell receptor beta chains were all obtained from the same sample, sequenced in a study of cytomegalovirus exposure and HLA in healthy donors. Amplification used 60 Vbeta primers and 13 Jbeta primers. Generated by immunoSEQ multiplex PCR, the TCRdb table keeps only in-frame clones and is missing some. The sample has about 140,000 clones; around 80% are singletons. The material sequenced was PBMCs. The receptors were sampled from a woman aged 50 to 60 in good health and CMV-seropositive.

The CDR3 sequence: CSITGTGGYNEQFF. For the CDR3, the DNA is TGCAGCATCACCGGGACAGGGGGCTACAATGAGCAGTTCTTC. The rearrangement uses TRBV29-1 and TRBJ2-1; TRBD1 matches at 11 bases. The CDR3 is made up of 14 amino acids. Germline assignment: CDR1 SQVTM and CDR2 ANQGSEA. V was clipped by 8 bases and J by 3 bases; unmatched bases: 6.

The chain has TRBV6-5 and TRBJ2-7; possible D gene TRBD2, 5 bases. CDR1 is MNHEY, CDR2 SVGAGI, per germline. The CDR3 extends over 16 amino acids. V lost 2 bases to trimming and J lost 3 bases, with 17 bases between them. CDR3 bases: TGTGCCAGCAGTTACGGTTTCGGTGATACTAGCTACGAGCAGTACTTC. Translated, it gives CASSYGFGDTSYEQYF.

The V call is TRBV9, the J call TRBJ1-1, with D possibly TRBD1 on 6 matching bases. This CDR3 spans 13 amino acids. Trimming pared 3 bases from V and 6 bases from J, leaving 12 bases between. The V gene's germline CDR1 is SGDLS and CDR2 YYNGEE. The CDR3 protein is CASSESGVAEAFF. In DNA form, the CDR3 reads TGTGCCAGCAGCGAATCAGGGGTAGCTGAAGCTTTCTTT.

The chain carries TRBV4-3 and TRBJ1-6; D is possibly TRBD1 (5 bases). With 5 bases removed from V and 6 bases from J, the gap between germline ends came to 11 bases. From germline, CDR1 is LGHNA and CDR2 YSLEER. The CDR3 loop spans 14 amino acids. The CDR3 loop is CASSVTVANSPLHF. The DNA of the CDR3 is TGCGCCAGCAGCGTGACAGTTGCTAATTCACCCCTCCACTTT.

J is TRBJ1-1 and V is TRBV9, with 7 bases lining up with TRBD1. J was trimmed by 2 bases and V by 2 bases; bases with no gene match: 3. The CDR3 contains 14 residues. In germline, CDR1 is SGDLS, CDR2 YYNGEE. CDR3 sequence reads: CASSVTGRNTEAFF. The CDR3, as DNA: TGTGCCAGCAGCGTGACAGGGAGAAACACTGAAGCTTTCTTT.

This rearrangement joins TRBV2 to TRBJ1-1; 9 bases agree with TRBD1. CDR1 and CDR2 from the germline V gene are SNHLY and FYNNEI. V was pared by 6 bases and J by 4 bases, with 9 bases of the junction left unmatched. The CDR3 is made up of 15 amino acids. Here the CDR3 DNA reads TGTGCCAGCAGGGCTTGGACAGGGGTCGGCACTGAAGCTTTCTTT. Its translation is CASRAWTGVGTEAFF.

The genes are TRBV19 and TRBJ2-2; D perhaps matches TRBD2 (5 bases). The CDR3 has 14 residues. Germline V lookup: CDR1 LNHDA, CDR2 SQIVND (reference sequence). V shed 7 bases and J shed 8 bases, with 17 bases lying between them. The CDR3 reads CASTPTGGLGELFF. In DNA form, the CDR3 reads TGTGCCAGTACACCGACCGGCGGGTTGGGGGAGCTGTTTTTT. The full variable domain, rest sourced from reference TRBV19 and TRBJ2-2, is DGGITQSPKYLFRKEGQNVTLSCEQNLNHDAMYWYRQDPGQGLRLIYYSQIVNDFQKGDIAEGYSVSREKKESFPLTVTSAQKNPTAFYLCASTPTGGLGELFFGEGSRLTVL.

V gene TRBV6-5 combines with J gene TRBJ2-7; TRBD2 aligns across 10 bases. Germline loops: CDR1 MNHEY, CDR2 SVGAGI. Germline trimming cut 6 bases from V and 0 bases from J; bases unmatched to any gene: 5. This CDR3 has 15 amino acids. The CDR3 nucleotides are TGTGCCAGCAGGACGACTAGCGGGTTCTCCTACGAGCAGTACTTC. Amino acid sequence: CASRTTSGFSYEQYF.

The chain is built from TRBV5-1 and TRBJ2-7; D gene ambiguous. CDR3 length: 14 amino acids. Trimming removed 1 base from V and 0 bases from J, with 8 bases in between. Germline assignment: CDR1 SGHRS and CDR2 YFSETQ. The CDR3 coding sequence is TGCGCCAGCAGCTTGTACGGAGCCTCCTACGAGCAGTACTTC. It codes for CASSLYGASYEQYF.

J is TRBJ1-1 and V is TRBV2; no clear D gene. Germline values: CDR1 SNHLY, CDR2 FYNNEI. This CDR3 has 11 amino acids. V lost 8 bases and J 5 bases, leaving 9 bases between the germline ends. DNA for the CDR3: TGTGCCAGCGAATGGGAGACTGAAGCTTTCTTT. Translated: CASEWETEAFF.

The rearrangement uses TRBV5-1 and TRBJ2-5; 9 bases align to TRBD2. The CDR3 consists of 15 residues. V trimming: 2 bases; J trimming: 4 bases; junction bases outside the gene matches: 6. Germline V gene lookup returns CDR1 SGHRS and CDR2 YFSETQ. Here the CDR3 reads CASSFSGGASETQYF. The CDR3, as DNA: TGCGCCAGCAGCTTTAGCGGGGGTGCCTCAGAGACCCAGTACTTC.

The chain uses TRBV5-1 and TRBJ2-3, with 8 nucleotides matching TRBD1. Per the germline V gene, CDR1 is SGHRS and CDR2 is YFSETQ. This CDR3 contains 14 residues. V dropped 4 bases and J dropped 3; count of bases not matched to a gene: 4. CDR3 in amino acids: CASSNRQGTDTQYF. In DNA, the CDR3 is TGCGCCAGCAGCAACCGACAGGGGACAGATACGCAGTATTTT.

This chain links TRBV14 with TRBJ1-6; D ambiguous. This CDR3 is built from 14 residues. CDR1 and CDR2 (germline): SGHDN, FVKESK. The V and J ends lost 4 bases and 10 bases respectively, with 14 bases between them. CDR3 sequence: CASSPTSRVSPLHF. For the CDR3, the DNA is TGTGCCAGCAGCCCGACATCGAGGGTCTCACCCCTCCACTTT.

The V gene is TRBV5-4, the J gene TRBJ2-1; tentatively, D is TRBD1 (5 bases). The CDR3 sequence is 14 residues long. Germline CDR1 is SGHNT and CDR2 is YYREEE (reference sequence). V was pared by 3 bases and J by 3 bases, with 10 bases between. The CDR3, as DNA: TGTGCCAGCAGCTACAGAGACAGCTACAATGAGCAGTTCTTC. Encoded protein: CASSYRDSYNEQFF.

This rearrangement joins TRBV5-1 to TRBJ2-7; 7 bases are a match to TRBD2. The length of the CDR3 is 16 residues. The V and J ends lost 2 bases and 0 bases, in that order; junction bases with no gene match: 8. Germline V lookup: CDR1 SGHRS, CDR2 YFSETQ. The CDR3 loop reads CASSFATSRSSYEQYF. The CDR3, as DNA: TGCGCCAGCAGCTTTGCGACTAGCCGTAGCTCCTACGAGCAGTACTTC.

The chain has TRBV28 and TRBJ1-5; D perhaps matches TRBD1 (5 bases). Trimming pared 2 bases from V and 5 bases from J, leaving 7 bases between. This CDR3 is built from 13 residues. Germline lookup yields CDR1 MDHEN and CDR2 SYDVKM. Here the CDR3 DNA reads TGTGCCAGCAGTTTACAGGGCCATCAGCCCCAGCATTTT. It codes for CASSLQGHQPQHF.